Listed below are T cell receptor beta chains from one sample, sequenced in a study of blood T cell repertoires in COVID-19. Only in-frame clones appear in the TCRdb table, and some are missing; sequencing was by immunoSEQ multiplex PCR. The sample carries hundreds of thousands of clones, just under 90% recorded once. Sequencing was done on a sample of PBMCs or T cells enriched from blood (not recorded which). The receptors come from a woman aged 25 to 45 with acute COVID-19. The CDR3 runs from the conserved cysteine through the conserved F or W. A D gene is named only where the DNA matches it firmly. The size field is filled for only some rows; it gives once, few, many or a size class.

J gene | CDR3 length | D gene | clone size | V gene | CDR3 protein | CDR3 DNA
TRBJ1-2 | 15 | TRBD1 | NA | TRBV5-6 | CASSFTGTGGHGYTF | TGTGCCAGCAGCTTTACCGGGACAGGGGGCCATGGCTACACCTTC
TRBJ2-2 | 15 | NA | NA | TRBV7-3 | CASSLFGANTGELFF | TGTGCCAGCAGCTTATTCGGAGCGAACACCGGGGAGCTGTTTTTT
TRBJ2-4 | 14 | NA | once | TRBV7-9 | CASSLYAGKNIQYF | TGTGCCAGCAGCTTATACGCAGGGAAAAACATTCAGTACTTC
TRBJ2-7 | 14 | NA | NA | TRBV24-1 | CATSGTVDPYEQYF | TGTGCCACCAGTGGGACAGTGGACCCCTACGAGCAGTACTTC
TRBJ2-7 | 15 | NA | once | TRBV5-1 | CASSLGAQVGHEQYF | TGCGCCAGCAGCTTGGGAGCACAGGTTGGCCACGAGCAGTACTTC
TRBJ1-4 | 14 | NA | once | TRBV28 | CASSTQGADGKLFF | TGTGCCAGCAGTACCCAAGGGGCCGATGGGAAACTGTTTTTT
TRBJ1-1 | 14 | NA | NA | TRBV28 | CASPGVLRTTEAFF | TGTGCCAGCCCCGGGGTCTTAAGGACCACTGAAGCTTTCTTT
TRBJ2-5 | 15 | TRBD2 | NA | TRBV7-2 | CASSYGLAGGETQYF | TGTGCCAGCAGCTATGGACTAGCGGGGGGAGAGACCCAGTACTTC
TRBJ2-5 | 16 | NA | NA | TRBV4-1 | CASSQGERAMQETQYF | TGCGCCAGCAGCCAAGGGGAGCGGGCCATGCAAGAGACCCAGTACTTC
TRBJ2-6 | 13 | NA | NA | TRBV9 | CASSLPGANVLTF | TGTGCCAGCAGCCTCCCTGGGGCCAACGTCCTGACTTTC